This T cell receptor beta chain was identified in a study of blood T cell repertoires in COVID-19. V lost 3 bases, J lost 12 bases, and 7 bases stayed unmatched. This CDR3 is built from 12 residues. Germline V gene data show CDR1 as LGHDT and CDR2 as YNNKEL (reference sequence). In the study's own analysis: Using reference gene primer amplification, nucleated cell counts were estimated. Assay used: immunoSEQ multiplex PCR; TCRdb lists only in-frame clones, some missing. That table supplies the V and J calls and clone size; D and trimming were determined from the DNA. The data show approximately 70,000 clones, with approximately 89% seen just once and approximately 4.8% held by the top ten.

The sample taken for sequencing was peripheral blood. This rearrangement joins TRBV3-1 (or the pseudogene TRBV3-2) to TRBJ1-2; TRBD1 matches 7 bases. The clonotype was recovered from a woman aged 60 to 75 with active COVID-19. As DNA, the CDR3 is TGTGCCAGCAGCCAGACAGGGCCCGGCCACACCTTC. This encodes CASSQTGPGHTF.